The next 6 T cell receptor beta chains were all read from a single sample in a study of OX40 agonist ivuxolimab in advanced cancers. The assay was immunoSEQ multiplex PCR, and TCRdb's table has in-frame clones only and misses some. The sample shows more than 50,000 clones, 75% to 85% of them seen only once. The sample in question was CD4+ or CD8+ T cells sorted from blood, obtained in a trial of the OX40 agonist ivuxolimab. Receptors originate from an adult with an advanced solid tumor such as melanoma, head and neck, liver or kidney cancer.

V gene TRBV6-1 combines with J gene TRBJ2-7; 8 bases map to TRBD1. Unmatched junction bases numbered 3, after V lost 5 bases and J lost 3 bases. CDR3 length equals 13 residues. Germline CDR1 is MNHNS and CDR2 is SASEGT. Written as DNA, the CDR3 is TGTGCCAGCAGTACTGACAGGGGCTACGAGCAGTACTTC. This codes for CASSTDRGYEQYF.

The V and J genes are TRBV7-8 and TRBJ1-2; TRBD1 matches 8 bases. CDR3 length: 17 residues. Germline trimming cut 1 base from V and 6 bases from J; bases unmatched to any gene: 13. Per the germline V gene, CDR1 is SGHVS and CDR2 is FQNEAQ. The CDR3 reads CASSLVPPGGQVNGYTF. CDR3 coding DNA: TGTGCCAGCAGCTTAGTTCCGCCAGGGGGACAGGTTAATGGCTACACCTTC.

The V and J genes are TRBV19 and TRBJ1-4, with TRBD1 identical over 8 bases. CDR1 is LNHDA and CDR2 is SQIVND in the germline V gene (reference sequence). The CDR3 runs to 15 residues. The junction had 10 bases not matched to a gene; V was cut back by 5 bases and J by 8 bases. CDR3 in DNA: TGTGCCAGTAGTGCCCCCCGACAGGGGCGGGAAAAACTGTTTTTT. As protein: CASSAPRQGREKLFF.

The rearrangement joins TRBV27 to TRBJ2-7; TRBD2 matches 7 bases. The V gene's germline CDR1 is MNHEY and CDR2 SMNVEV (reference sequence). V trimming: 5 bases; J trimming: 6 bases; junction bases outside the gene matches: 10. This CDR3 spans 14 amino acids. The DNA of the CDR3 is TGTGCCAGCAGTCTCTACTACTCTAGCGGCGAGCAGTACTTC. Translating it yields CASSLYYSSGEQYF.

The chain recombines TRBV11-3 with TRBJ2-3; 8 positions match TRBD2. J was trimmed by 4 bases and V by 1 base; bases with no gene match: 4. Germline V gene sequence: CDR1 SGHNT, CDR2 YENEEA. The length of the CDR3 is 15 residues. The CDR3 sequence is CASSLAGGAADTQYF. In DNA form, the CDR3 reads TGTGCCAGCAGCTTAGCCGGGGGGGCCGCAGATACGCAGTATTTT.

CDR3 sequence: CATSARTASTDTQYF. The CDR3 coding sequence is TGTGCCACCAGCGCCCGGACAGCTAGCACAGATACGCAGTATTTT. The rearrangement joins TRBV15 to TRBJ2-3; tentative D call: TRBD1 (6 bases). CDR1 LNHNV and CDR2 YYDKDF come from the germline V gene (reference sequence). The ends were cut back, 5 bases at V and 0 bases at J, with 12 bases in the middle. The CDR3 spans 15 residues.